This T cell receptor (beta chain) came from a study of metastatic and nonmetastatic thyroid tumors. On the study more broadly: Where malignant and benign thyroid patients were concerned, repertoires were compared across blood and tumor or nodule tissue.

In germline, CDR1 is MDHEN, CDR2 SYDVKM. The CDR3 runs 12 residues. V shed 5 bases and J shed 8 bases, with 12 bases lying between them. In this sample, this clone turned up a few times. Its antigen is unidentified. No treatment of any kind had been given to any patient before thyroid surgery. TCRdb recomputed clones from the PCR reads via MiXCR. Of some 10,000 clones listed, roughly 27% are singletons. The study's findings and limits: For both blood and tumor, malignant thyroid tumors reportedly showed significantly higher TCR beta diversity than benign nodules did.

This clonotype was sampled from a male donor with papillary thyroid cancer or a benign thyroid nodule (not recorded which). Some clones in this sample may be carry-over from other donors' samples. Sequenced material: adjacent normal tissue. This sequence joins TRBV28 and TRBJ1-2; no reliable D call. The CDR3 nucleotides are TGTGCCAGCAGTCGACCGTCTGGCGGCTACACCTTC. It yields the protein CASSRPSGGYTF.